The 28 T cell receptor beta chains below come from one sample, sequenced in a study of molecular identifiers for immune sequencing clone quantification. TCRdb re-analysed the PCR reads in MiXCR, keeping a single row per CDR3 protein. Of about 640,000 distinct CDR3 sequences in the sample, just under 20% were seen once. Sequenced: naive CD8+ T cells from blood, with Jurkat cell RNA spiked in. Subset of the sample: FACS-sorted CD8+CD4-CCR7+CD45RA+ naive T cells. The receptor set was obtained from a human donor in good health. Some libraries in this study had Jurkat cell RNA spiked in.

The rearrangement joins TRBV19 to TRBJ2-7, with D hard to call. Germline V gene lookup returns CDR1 LNHDA and CDR2 SQIVND (reference sequence). The germline V and J ends were trimmed by 0 bases and 0 bases, with 9 bases remaining between them. The CDR3 loop spans 15 amino acids. The CDR3 DNA is TGTGCCAGTAGTATAGACCTGGACCACTCCTACGAGCAGTACTTC. Protein sequence: CASSIDLDHSYEQYF.

This clonotype was seen more than once but under ten times. The rearrangement joins TRBV4-3 to TRBJ2-5; the match to TRBD2 covers 10 bases. The length of the CDR3 is 17 residues. Trimming removed 0 bases from V and 4 bases from J; junction bases left unmatched: 8. The germline V gene has CDR1 LGHNA and CDR2 YSLEER. The CDR3 loop reads CASSQDWSGGATETQYF. Here the CDR3 DNA reads TGCGCCAGCAGCCAAGATTGGAGCGGGGGGGCCACAGAGACCCAGTACTTC.

This clonotype has only a few counts. A read error may explain this, as a much larger clone is one base away. V usage is TRBV4-1 and J usage is TRBJ2-3; the D gene is possibly TRBD1 (6 bases). Trimming took off 0 bases at V and 1 base at J, with 8 bases between the two ends. Germline CDR1 reads MGHRA; CDR2 reads YSYEKL. This CDR3 comprises 15 residues. CDR3 bases: TGCGCCAGCAGCCAAGAGTACAGGGGCACAGATACGCAGTATTTT. It codes for CASSQEYRGTDTQYF.

This chain uses TRBV7-9 with TRBJ2-1; D unresolved. CDR3 size: 12 residues. V was trimmed by 3 bases and J by 8 bases, leaving 8 bases between them. Germline assignment: CDR1 SEHNR and CDR2 FQNEAQ (reference sequence). The CDR3: CASSLSTYEQFF. As DNA, the CDR3 is TGTGCCAGCAGCTTGTCAACCTATGAGCAGTTCTTC.

The J gene is TRBJ1-2, the V gene TRBV4-3, with D hard to call. The V gene's germline CDR1 is LGHNA and CDR2 YSLEER. The CDR3 contains 15 residues. V dropped 0 bases and J dropped 5 bases, with 13 bases sitting between them. The CDR3 nucleotides are TGCGCCAGCAGCCAAGAGAGAGCACGGGAGTATGGCTACACCTTC. Translated, it gives CASSQERAREYGYTF.

The chain uses TRBV6-6 and TRBJ2-3; 8 bases align to TRBD1. CDR1 is MNHNY and CDR2 is SVGAGI in the germline V gene (reference sequence). CDR3 length equals 17 residues. V trimming: 0 bases; J trimming: 5 bases; junction bases outside the gene matches: 10. CDR3 sequence reads: CASSYSRTGYDLDTQYF. In nucleotides, the CDR3 is TGTGCCAGCAGTTACTCGCGGACAGGGTATGATTTAGATACGCAGTATTTT.

As regards this clonotype: A much larger clone sits a single nucleotide away, making a read error possible. The chain couples TRBV28 to TRBJ2-4, with TRBD1 matching over 8 bases. CDR3 size: 18 residues. Germline-derived CDR1 and CDR2 are MDHEN and SYDVKM. CDR3: CASSLGQGEILAKSIQYF. Here the CDR3 DNA reads TGTGCCAGCAGTCTAGGACAGGGAGAGATACTAGCCAAAAGCATTCAGTACTTC.

As for this clonotype: This may be a read error: a much more frequent sequence differs by one nucleotide. V usage is TRBV12-3 or TRBV12-4 and J usage is TRBJ2-7; maybe TRBD2 (5 bases). CDR3 length: 15 residues. Trimming cost V 2 bases and J 0 bases, with 11 bases left between them. The CDR3 DNA follows: TGTGCCAGCAGTTTATTCGCTGGGAGCTCCTACGAGCAGTACTTC. Amino acids: CASSLFAGSSYEQYF.

In the case of this clonotype: Being one base from a much bigger clone, this may be a read error. The chain uses TRBV7-9 and TRBJ2-7; 8 nucleotides agree with TRBD1. Germline V lookup: CDR1 SEHNR, CDR2 FQNEAQ (reference sequence). This CDR3 region has 16 residues. Trimming cost V 5 bases and J 3 bases; bases outside gene matches: 12. The CDR3 loop reads CASSPTRTGKDYEQYF. The CDR3 DNA reads as TGTGCCAGCAGCCCAACCAGGACAGGGAAGGACTACGAGCAGTACTTC.

At least ten counts were recorded for this clonotype. The chain employs TRBV6-5 and TRBJ2-5; no clear D. The germline V gene has CDR1 MNHEY and CDR2 SVGAGI. The CDR3 contains 12 residues. V gave up 5 bases and J gave up 5 bases, with 9 bases separating them. This CDR3 reads CASSPGTETQYF. CDR3 sequence (DNA): TGTGCCAGCAGTCCTGGAACCGAGACCCAGTACTTC.

This clonotype was detected many times. This rearrangement joins TRBV20-1 to TRBJ1-6, with D tentatively TRBD1 (6 bases). Germline lookup yields CDR1 DFQATT and CDR2 SNEGSKA (reference sequence). V gave up 0 bases and J gave up 0 bases, with 21 bases separating them. This CDR3 region has 20 residues. The CDR3 reads CSARDLPQGTTSSYNSPLHF. DNA of the CDR3: TGCAGTGCTAGAGATCTTCCACAGGGAACGACGAGCTCCTATAATTCACCCCTCCACTTT.

This clonotype was seen at least ten times. The junction and the germline gene differ at one end; a read error may be behind it. This chain connects TRBV4-2 to TRBJ2-3; 9 nucleotides align to TRBD2. The CDR3 is 16 residues long. Germline-derived CDR1 and CDR2 are LGHNA and YNFKEQ. In DNA form, the CDR3 reads TGCGCCAGCAGCCAAATCTTAGCGGGAGGCACAGATACGCAGTATTTT. This translates into CASSQILAGGTDTQYF.

Notes on this clonotype: This could be a read error, since a much larger clone is one nucleotide away. The V and J genes are TRBV4-2 and TRBJ1-2; D is possibly TRBD1 (6 bases). CDR1 and CDR2 from the germline V gene are LGHNA and YNFKEQ. The CDR3 runs 14 residues. In nucleotides, the CDR3 is TGTGCCAGCAGCCAAGAACAGGGAGGCTATGGCAACACCTTC. Amino acid sequence: CASSQEQGGYGNTF.

This clonotype was picked up many times. J is TRBJ1-1 and V is TRBV7-9; 8 bases match TRBD1. CDR1 is SEHNR, CDR2 FQNEAQ, per germline (reference sequence). V shed 6 bases, J shed 5 bases, and the junction held 8 bases outside the gene matches. The CDR3 is made up of 14 amino acids. CDR3 DNA sequence: TGTGCCAGCAGTACTGGACAGGGTCGTACTGAAGCTTTCTTT. Amino acid sequence: CASSTGQGRTEAFF.

The chain combines TRBV5-6 with TRBJ2-3, with a possible D match to TRBD1 (5 bases). CDR1 is SGHDT and CDR2 is YYEEEE in the germline V gene. CDR3 size: 13 residues. Between the trimmed V and J ends, which lost 7 bases and 3 bases, there was a span of 12 bases. The CDR3 here is CASDKGATDTQYF. CDR3 sequence (DNA): TGTGCCAGCGACAAAGGGGCTACAGATACGCAGTATTTT.

The table lists this clonotype with many counts. The chain carries TRBV29-1 and TRBJ2-2, with D perhaps TRBD1 (5 bases). Per germline, CDR1 SQVTM and CDR2 ANQGSEA. The length of the CDR3 is 12 residues. Trimming pared 5 bases from V and 3 bases from J, leaving 7 bases between. The CDR3 here is CSVFRDTGELFF. The CDR3 region has the DNA TGCAGCGTTTTCAGGGACACCGGGGAGCTGTTTTTT.

This chain connects TRBV27 to TRBJ2-1; TRBD1 or TRBD2 may be the D gene (5 bases each). The CDR3 has 14 amino acids. Germline CDR1 is MNHEY and CDR2 is SMNVEV (reference sequence). V lost 4 bases, J lost 8 bases, and 15 bases lay in between. CDR3 protein: CASSSPGRPHEQFF. The CDR3 nucleotides are TGTGCCAGCAGTTCACCGGGACGCCCCCATGAGCAGTTCTTC.

This chain uses TRBV23-1 with TRBJ1-2, with 7 bases matching TRBD1. TRBV23-1 qualifies as an ORF whose function is uncertain. The CDR3 has 17 amino acids. V lost 0 bases and J lost 2; bases outside the gene matches: 9. The CDR3 here is CASSQSFQTGRNYGYTF. In nucleotides, the CDR3 is TGCGCCAGCAGTCAATCGTTTCAGACAGGGAGAAACTATGGCTACACCTTC.

The chain has TRBV28 and TRBJ2-7; 8 nucleotides agree with TRBD1. Trimming took 1 base from V and 2 from J; bases not matched to a gene: 4. Per the germline V gene, CDR1 is MDHEN and CDR2 is SYDVKM. The CDR3 consists of 15 residues. The CDR3 sequence is CASSLSGQEAYEQYF. The CDR3, as DNA: TGTGCCAGCAGTTTATCGGGACAGGAAGCCTACGAGCAGTACTTC.

For this clonotype: A read error may produce the germline difference seen at one junction end. This chain links TRBV7-9 with TRBJ2-7, with a possible D match to TRBD2 (6 bases). This CDR3 region has 14 residues. Germline V gene data show CDR1 as SEHNR and CDR2 as FQNEAQ (reference sequence). The CDR3 protein is CASSSSSADYKQYF. The CDR3 nucleotides read TGTGCCAGCAGCTCCTCTAGCGCAGACTACAAGCAGTACTTC.

This sequence joins TRBV7-9 and TRBJ1-3, with D possibly TRBD1 on 6 matching bases. Germline V lookup: CDR1 SEHNR, CDR2 FQNEAQ (reference sequence). CDR3 length: 15 amino acids. With 5 bases removed from V and 4 bases from J, the gap between germline ends came to 15 bases. CDR3 region: CASSTIGQLGNTIYF. The CDR3 region has the DNA TGTGCCAGCAGCACCATTGGACAGTTAGGAAACACCATATATTTT.

Turning to this clonotype: Mismatch with germline at one junction end may stem from a read error. The chain is built from TRBV10-2 and TRBJ2-7; possibly TRBD2 for D (6 bases). The V gene's germline CDR1 is WSHSY and CDR2 SAAADI. This CDR3 comprises 14 residues. The CDR3 DNA reads as TGCGCCAGCAGGCCGGGACTGGCGGCCTACGAGCGGTACTTC. Translation: CASRPGLAAYERYF.

This clonotype was seen a handful of times. V and J are TRBV25-1 and TRBJ2-1; 7 positions agree with TRBD2. The CDR3 runs to 17 residues. CDR1 is MGHDK, CDR2 SYGVNS, per germline. J gave up 3 bases and V 2 bases, and 10 bases lay outside the gene matches. CDR3: CASSEIAVGRNYNEQFF. DNA of the CDR3: TGTGCCAGCAGTGAAATCGCGGTCGGGAGGAACTACAATGAGCAGTTCTTC.

This clonotype was recorded many times. The chain joins TRBV5-1 to TRBJ2-7; D is ambiguous. Per germline, CDR1 SGHRS and CDR2 YFSETQ. V lost 5 bases to trimming and J lost 6 bases, with 15 bases between them. This CDR3 contains 13 residues. The CDR3 region has the DNA TGCGCCAGCAGTTCCCATGAACGCCGCGAGCAGTACTTC. As protein: CASSSHERREQYF. The variable domain in full, with the rest retrieved from reference TRBV5-1 and TRBJ2-7, is KAGVTQTPRYLIKTRGQQVTLSCSPISGHRSVSWYQQTPGQGLQFLFEYFSETQRNKGNFPGRFSGRQFSNSRSEMNVSTLELGDSALYLCASSSHERREQYFGPGTRLTVT.

Remarks on this clonotype: A much larger clone is a single base away; this may be a read error. The chain couples TRBV5-3 to TRBJ2-7; the D gene could be TRBD1 or TRBD2 (6 bases each). TRBV5-3 is filed as an ORF, its function uncertain. V lost 8 bases to trimming and J lost 5 bases, with 23 bases between them. The CDR3 loop spans 15 amino acids. CDR3 bases: TGTGCCAGCAGCCTCGGCACTATCGGGGGCGACGAGCAGTACTTC. Its protein product is CASSLGTIGGDEQYF.

About this clonotype itself: A much more abundant neighbour one base away suggests this may be a read error. The chain uses TRBV28 and TRBJ1-2; possibly TRBD1 for D (5 bases). CDR3 size: 16 residues. Germline-derived CDR1 and CDR2 are MDHEN and SYDVKM. The CDR3 here is CASSSQRTGANYGHTF. In DNA, the CDR3 is TGTGCCAGCAGTTCCCAACGGACCGGGGCGAACTATGGCCACACCTTC.

There are many counts of this clonotype. This chain joins TRBV6-2 or TRBV6-3 and TRBJ2-7; 9 positions match TRBD1. V was pared by 6 bases and J by 2 bases, with 17 bases of the junction left unmatched. The CDR3 totals 18 residues. Germline V gene sequence: CDR1 MNHEY, CDR2 SVGEGT. CDR3 residues: CASSSPGQGVWPPYEQYF. CDR3 coding DNA: TGTGCCAGCAGCAGCCCGGGACAGGGTGTTTGGCCCCCCTACGAGCAGTACTTC.

This clonotype was detected ten times or more. V and J are TRBV27 and TRBJ2-3; 10 bases agree with TRBD2. Germline V CDR1 and CDR2: MNHEY, SMNVEV (reference sequence). The CDR3 is 17 residues long. Trimming cost V 5 bases and J 2 bases; bases outside gene matches: 10. CDR3 sequence (DNA): TGTGCCAGCAGTACAGCGGGAGGGCCTTTTTCCACAGATACGCAGTATTTT. Protein: CASSTAGGPFSTDTQYF.